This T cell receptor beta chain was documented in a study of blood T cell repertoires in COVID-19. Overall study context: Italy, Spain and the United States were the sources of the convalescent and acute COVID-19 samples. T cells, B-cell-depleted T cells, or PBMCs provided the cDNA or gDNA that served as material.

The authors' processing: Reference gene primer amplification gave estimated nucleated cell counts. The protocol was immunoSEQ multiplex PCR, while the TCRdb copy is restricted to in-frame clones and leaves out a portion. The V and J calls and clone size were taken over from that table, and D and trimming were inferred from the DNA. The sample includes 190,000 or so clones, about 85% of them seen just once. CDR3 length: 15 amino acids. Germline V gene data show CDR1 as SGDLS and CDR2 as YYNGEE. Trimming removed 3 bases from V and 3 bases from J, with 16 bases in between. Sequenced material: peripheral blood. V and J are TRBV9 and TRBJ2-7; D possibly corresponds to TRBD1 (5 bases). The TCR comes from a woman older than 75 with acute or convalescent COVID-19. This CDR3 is CASSAVDSRRYEQYF. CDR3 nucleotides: TGTGCCAGCAGCGCCGTTGACAGCCGTCGCTACGAGCAGTACTTC.